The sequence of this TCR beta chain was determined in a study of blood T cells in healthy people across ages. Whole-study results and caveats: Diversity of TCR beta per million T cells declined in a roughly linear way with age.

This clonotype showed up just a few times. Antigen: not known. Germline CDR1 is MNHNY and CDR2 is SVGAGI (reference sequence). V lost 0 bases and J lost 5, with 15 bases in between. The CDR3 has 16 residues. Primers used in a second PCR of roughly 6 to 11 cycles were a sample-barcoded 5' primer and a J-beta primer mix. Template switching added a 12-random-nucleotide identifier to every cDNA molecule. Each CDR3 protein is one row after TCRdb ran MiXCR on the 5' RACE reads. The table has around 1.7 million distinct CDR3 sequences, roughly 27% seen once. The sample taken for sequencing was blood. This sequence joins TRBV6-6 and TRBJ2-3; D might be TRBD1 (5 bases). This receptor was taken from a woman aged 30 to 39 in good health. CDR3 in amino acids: CASSYSKGKSIDTQYF. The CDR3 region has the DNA TGTGCCAGCAGTTACTCGAAGGGGAAATCGATAGATACGCAGTATTTT.